The source of this TCR beta chain is a study of long-term antiretroviral therapy in people with HIV. Study-wide results and limits: Dominating the repertoire at all time points were the clones that expanded before ART.

Sequencing used immunoSEQ v3.0 at survey level. This table comes from immunoSEQ multiplex PCR, and its TCRdb copy is limited to in-frame clones, with some not included. The profile shows around 23,000 clones, roughly 79% of them singletons. In germline, CDR1 is SEHNR, CDR2 FQNEAQ (reference sequence). The CDR3 spans 14 residues. V lost 2 bases and J 8 bases, leaving 13 bases between the germline ends. On this clone: Its specificity is not known.

The chain combines TRBV7-9 with TRBJ2-1; D unclear. This clonotype originated in a woman aged 18-35 years with HIV. The input for sequencing was unsorted PBMCs, taken at the start of antiretroviral therapy, before treatment. CDR3 DNA sequence: TGTGCCAGCAGCTTATACGAGTTGGGCGATGAGCAGTTCTTC. As protein: CASSLYELGDEQFF.